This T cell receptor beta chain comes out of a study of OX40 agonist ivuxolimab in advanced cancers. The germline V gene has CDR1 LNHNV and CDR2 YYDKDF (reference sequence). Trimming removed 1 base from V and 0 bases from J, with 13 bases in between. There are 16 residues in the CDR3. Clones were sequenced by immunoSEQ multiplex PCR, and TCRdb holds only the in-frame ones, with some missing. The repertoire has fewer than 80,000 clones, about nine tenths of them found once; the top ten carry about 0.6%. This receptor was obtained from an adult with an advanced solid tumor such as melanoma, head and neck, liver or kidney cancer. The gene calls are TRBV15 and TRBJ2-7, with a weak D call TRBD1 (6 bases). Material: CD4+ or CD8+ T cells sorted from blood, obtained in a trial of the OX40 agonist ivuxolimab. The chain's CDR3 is CATSRGQATSSYEQYF. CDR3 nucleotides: TGTGCCACCAGCAGAGGACAGGCCACCAGCTCCTACGAGCAGTACTTC. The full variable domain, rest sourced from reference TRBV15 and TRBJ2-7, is DAMVIQNPRYQVTQFGKPVTLSCSQTLNHNVMYWYQQKSSQAPKLLFHYYDKDFNNEADTPDNFQSRRPNTSFCFLDIRSPGLGDTAMYLCATSRGQATSSYEQYFGPGTRLTVT.